This TCR beta chain was identified during a study of cytomegalovirus exposure and HLA in healthy donors. Study-level background: A preliminary data release comprised 80 million or so unique TCRs obtained from HLA-typed donors.

This CDR3 contains 15 residues. CDR1 is LNHDA and CDR2 is SQIVND in the germline V gene (reference sequence). The germline V and J ends were trimmed by 4 bases and 3 bases, with 14 bases remaining between them. Overall study results and limits: What TCR beta sequences reportedly achieved was accurate prediction of HLA-A and HLA-B alleles in most subjects. CMV serostatus stood as the only immune exposure information on hand.

Both 60 Vbeta primers and 13 Jbeta primers went into the PCR. The repertoire was sequenced with immunoSEQ multiplex PCR; TCRdb's copy has only in-frame clones and lacks some. The clone table shows 50,000 to 70,000 clones, with the ten largest holding approximately 4.3%. Remarks on this clone: Its antigen is not identified.

The chain combines TRBV19 with TRBJ2-3; tentative D call: TRBD2 (7 bases). Material: PBMCs. This sequence was found in a male donor in good health and CMV-seronegative. CDR3 nucleotide sequence: TGTGCCAGTAGTAGGGAGGGGGAGGGGACAGATACGCAGTATTTT. Its translation is CASSREGEGTDTQYF.